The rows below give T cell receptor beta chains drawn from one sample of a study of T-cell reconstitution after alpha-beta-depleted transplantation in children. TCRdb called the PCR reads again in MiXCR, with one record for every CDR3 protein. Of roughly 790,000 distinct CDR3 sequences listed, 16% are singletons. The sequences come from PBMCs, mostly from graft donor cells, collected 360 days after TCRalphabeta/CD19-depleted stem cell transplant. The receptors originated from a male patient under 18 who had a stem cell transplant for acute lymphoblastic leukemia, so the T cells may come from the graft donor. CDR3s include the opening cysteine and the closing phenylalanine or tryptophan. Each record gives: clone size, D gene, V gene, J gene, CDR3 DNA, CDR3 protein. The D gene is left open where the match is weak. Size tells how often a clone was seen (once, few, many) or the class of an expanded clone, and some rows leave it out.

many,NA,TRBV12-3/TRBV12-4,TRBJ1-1,TGTGCCAGCAGTTTATCAGTTAGGGTGGGCGCTGAAGCTTTCTTT,CASSLSVRVGAEAFF
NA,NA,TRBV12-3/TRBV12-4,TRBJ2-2,TGTGCCAGCAGTTTGGGACATCAGTCCGGGGAGCTGTTTTTT,CASSLGHQSGELFF
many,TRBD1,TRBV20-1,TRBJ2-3,TGCAGTGCTAGGGACAGGGGCCCAGATACGCAGTATTTT,CSARDRGPDTQYF
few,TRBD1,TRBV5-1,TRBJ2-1,TGCGCCAGCAGCTTTACCGGGACAGGGTCCTACAATGAGCAGTTCTTC,CASSFTGTGSYNEQFF
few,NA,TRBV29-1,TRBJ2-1,TGCAGCGTTTTGAAGTCCCGACGGGGTTACAATGAGCAGTTCTTC,CSVLKSRRGYNEQFF
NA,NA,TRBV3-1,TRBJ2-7,TGTGCCAGCAGCCAAGATTGGGCGGATTACGAGCAGTACTTC,CASSQDWADYEQYF
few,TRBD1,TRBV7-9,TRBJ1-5,TGTGCCAGCAGCTCACCCCTGGGACAGGTTAGCAATCAGCCCCAGCATTTT,CASSSPLGQVSNQPQHF
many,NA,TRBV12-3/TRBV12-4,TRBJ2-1,TGTGCCAGCAGGCACAGAGAGATCTTCTACAATGAGCAGTTCTTC,CASRHREIFYNEQFF
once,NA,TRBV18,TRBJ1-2,TGTGCCAGCTCACCGGGGACGGAATATTATACTAACTATGGCTACACCTTC,CASSPGTEYYTNYGYTF
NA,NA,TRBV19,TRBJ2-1,TGTGCCAGTAGTATAGAACCCCTCTTCGCGGGAAGGAGTCAAAGGTCCTACAATGAGCAGTTCTTC,CASSIEPLFAGRSQRSYNEQFF
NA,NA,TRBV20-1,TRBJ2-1,TGCAGTGCTAGCCGGGCGCGGACCTACAATGAGCAGTTCTTC,CSASRARTYNEQFF
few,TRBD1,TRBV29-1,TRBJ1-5,TGCAGCGTCAGACAGGGGGCTGGTCAGCCCCAGCATTTT,CSVRQGAGQPQHF
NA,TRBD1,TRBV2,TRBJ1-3,TGTGCCAGCAGTGAGACGACAGGGGGTGGAAACACCATATATTTT,CASSETTGGGNTIYF
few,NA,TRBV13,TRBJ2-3,TGTGCCAGCAGCCCAGGGGCGCAGGGAGAAGCAGATACGCAGTATTTT,CASSPGAQGEADTQYF
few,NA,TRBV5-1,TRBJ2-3,TGCGCCAGCAGCTTGGGGACAGACTACACAGATACGCAGTATTTT,CASSLGTDYTDTQYF
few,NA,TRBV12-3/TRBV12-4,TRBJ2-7,TGTGCCAGCAGTTTAGGGCTAGCGCACTACGAGCAGTACTTC,CASSLGLAHYEQYF
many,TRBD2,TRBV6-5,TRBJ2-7,TGTGCCAGCAGTTCTCCGGGACTAGCGGGACCCGCTCTCGAGCAGTACTTC,CASSSPGLAGPALEQYF
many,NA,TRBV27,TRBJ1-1,TGTGCCAGCAGTTCCCGCCTGAACACTGAAGCTTTCTTT,CASSSRLNTEAFF
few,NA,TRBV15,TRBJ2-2,TGTGCCACCAGCCAGACACGGAACACCGGGGAGCTGTTTTTT,CATSQTRNTGELFF
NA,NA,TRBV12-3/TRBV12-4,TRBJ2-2,TGTGCCAGCAGTTTAGCCTTGACCTGGGGTAGGGAGCTGTTTTTT,CASSLALTWGRELFF
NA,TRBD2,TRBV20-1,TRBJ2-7,TGCAGTGCTAGTGACAGCGGGAGGACTTACGAGCAGTACTTC,CSASDSGRTYEQYF
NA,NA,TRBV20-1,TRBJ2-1,TGCAGTGCTAGAGACTCCATCGCAGGGTTCTTC,CSARDSIAGFF
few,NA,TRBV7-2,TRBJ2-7,TGTGCCAGCAGCTTAGGCCTGGAGAGGGTTTGGTTCGAGCAGTACTTC,CASSLGLERVWFEQYF
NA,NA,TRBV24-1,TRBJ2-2,TGTGCCACCAGTGATTTGCTGACCGGGGAGCTGTTTTTT,CATSDLLTGELFF
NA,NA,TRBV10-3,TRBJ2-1,TGTGCCATCAGTGAGATTGGGGCTGAGCAGTTCTTC,CAISEIGAEQFF
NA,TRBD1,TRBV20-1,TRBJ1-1,TGCAGTGCCCCGCCCTTACAGGGGGCCACTGAAGCTTTCTTT,CSAPPLQGATEAFF
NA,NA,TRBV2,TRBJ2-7,TGTGCCAGCAGTGAAGCCCGGGACTGGATATACGAGCAGTACTTC,CASSEARDWIYEQYF
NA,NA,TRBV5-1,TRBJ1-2,TGCGCCAGCAGCTTGGTACCCCCGGACAGCTTGAAATTCTATGGCTACACCTTC,CASSLVPPDSLKFYGYTF
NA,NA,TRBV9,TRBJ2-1,TGTGCCAGCAGCTACTCCTCGGGCCCTTACTACAATGAGCAGTTCTTC,CASSYSSGPYYNEQFF